The 28 T cell receptor beta chains in this list originate from one sample, sequenced in a study of OX40 agonist ivuxolimab in advanced cancers. Repertoires were generated with immunoSEQ multiplex PCR, while TCRdb's copy carries only in-frame clones and drops some. The sample carries 70,000 to 95,000 clones, 88% recorded once. The input for sequencing was CD4+ or CD8+ T cells sorted from blood, taken in a trial of the OX40 agonist ivuxolimab. Receptors were obtained from an adult with an advanced solid tumor such as melanoma, head and neck, liver or kidney cancer.

The rearrangement uses TRBV5-1 and TRBJ1-2; D gene unclear. V was cut by 0 bases and J by 3 bases, with 12 bases left in between. Per germline, CDR1 SGHRS and CDR2 YFSETQ. CDR3 size: 15 residues. CDR3 DNA sequence: TGCGCCAGCAGCTTGGAAGGCTACAGCTACTATGGCTACACCTTC. Residues: CASSLEGYSYYGYTF.

The chain's CDR3 is CASSQTSGRVLNEQFF. The CDR3 DNA sequence: TGCGCCAGCAGTCAGACCTCCGGCAGGGTTCTTAATGAGCAGTTCTTC. The chain has TRBV4-1 and TRBJ2-1; D may be TRBD1 (5 bases). Germline V CDR1 and CDR2: MGHRA, YSYEKL. Trimming pared 6 bases from V and 7 bases from J, leaving 22 bases between. The CDR3 loop spans 16 amino acids.

This chain joins TRBV5-1 and TRBJ2-2; D possibly matches TRBD1 or TRBD2 (5 bases each). This CDR3 region has 16 residues. Germline lookup yields CDR1 SGHRS and CDR2 YFSETQ. V lost 4 bases to trimming and J lost 5 bases, with 18 bases between them. CDR3 coding DNA: TGCGCCAGCAGCCCGCCGGGGCAGGGACGAACCGGGGAGCTGTTTTTT. Amino acids: CASSPPGQGRTGELFF.

The rearrangement uses TRBV7-2 and TRBJ2-5; 12 positions agree with TRBD2. The germline gives CDR1 SGHTA, CDR2 FQGNSA. The trim removed 5 bases at V and 2 bases at J, leaving 3 bases unmatched. The CDR3 runs to 15 residues. The CDR3 reads CASSRTSGAQETQYF. The CDR3, as DNA: TGTGCCAGCAGCCGGACTAGCGGGGCTCAAGAGACCCAGTACTTC.

J is TRBJ2-2 and V is TRBV4-3; 8 nucleotides align to TRBD2. V was pared by 4 bases and J by 4 bases, with 14 bases of the junction left unmatched. Germline CDR1 is LGHNA and CDR2 is YSLEER. There are 18 residues in the CDR3. CDR3 DNA sequence: TGCGCCAGCAGCCTAATGGGACTAGGTCCGGGCGGCACCGGGGAGCTGTTTTTT. It yields the protein CASSLMGLGPGGTGELFF.

The table lists this clone with a count of one. The chain recombines TRBV28 with TRBJ2-4; perhaps TRBD1 as D (5 bases). This CDR3 comprises 13 residues. The germline gives CDR1 MDHEN, CDR2 SYDVKM. V dropped 8 bases and J dropped 6 bases, with 14 bases sitting between them. The CDR3 loop reads CASQYGHINIQYF. The CDR3 DNA follows: TGTGCCAGCCAGTATGGACACATAAACATTCAGTACTTC.

The chain carries TRBV5-1 and TRBJ2-2, with D perhaps being TRBD1 or TRBD2 (6 bases each). CDR3 length: 16 amino acids. CDR1 and CDR2 from the germline V gene are SGHRS and YFSETQ. The V and J ends lost 2 bases and 1 base respectively, with 12 bases between them. The CDR3 nucleotides read TGCGCCAGCAGCTTTTCGGGGGCCAGGAACACCGGGGAGCTGTTTTTT. Translation: CASSFSGARNTGELFF.

The chain links TRBV11-1 to TRBJ2-1; 8 bases are shared with TRBD2. Per germline, CDR1 SGHAT and CDR2 FQDESV (reference sequence). V shed 1 base and J 10 bases; nucleotides not matched to a gene: 9. The CDR3 contains 15 residues. The CDR3 DNA reads as TGTGCCAGCAGCTTAGGAAGTCGCGGGGGGTTCGAGCAGTTCTTC. This encodes CASSLGSRGGFEQFF.

The chain couples TRBV2 to TRBJ2-5; D call uncertain. Germline V CDR1 and CDR2: SNHLY, FYNNEI. CDR3 length equals 13 residues. V lost 8 bases and J lost 1, with 11 bases in between. The CDR3 protein is CASGVQLQETQYF. In DNA form, the CDR3 reads TGTGCCAGCGGGGTACAACTCCAAGAGACCCAGTACTTC.

The V call is TRBV7-8, the J call TRBJ2-3; 16 positions match TRBD2. CDR1 and CDR2 from the germline V gene are SGHVS and FQNEAQ. Trimming at V came to 3 bases and at J to 5 bases, leaving 8 bases not matched to a gene. This CDR3 region has 18 residues. The CDR3 nucleotides read TGTGCCAGCAGCTTTGACGGGACTAGCGGGAGGGTTGGAGATACGCAGTATTTT. Translated: CASSFDGTSGRVGDTQYF.

This clone occurred once. The J gene is TRBJ1-2, the V gene TRBV14; TRBD1 is a possible D gene (5 bases). The CDR3 covers 16 residues. Trimming shortened V by 3 bases and J by 6 bases, and 20 bases separated the two germline ends. In germline, CDR1 is SGHDN, CDR2 FVKESK. CDR3 protein: CASSHVGRSRRDGYTF. The DNA for the CDR3 is TGTGCCAGCAGCCATGTTGGACGGTCTCGCAGGGATGGCTACACCTTC.

This clone was observed a handful of times. J is TRBJ2-7 and V is TRBV6-4; D ambiguous. The CDR3 has 12 residues. CDR1 is MRHNA, CDR2 SNTAGT, per germline. V was clipped by 1 base and J by 2 bases, with 3 bases between them. Here the CDR3 DNA reads TGTGCCAGCAGTGACTATCCCTACGAGCAGTACTTC. It yields the protein CASSDYPYEQYF.

V is TRBV19 and J is TRBJ1-5, with 9 bases identical to TRBD1. The CDR3 extends over 16 amino acids. Per the germline V gene, CDR1 is LNHDA and CDR2 is SQIVND (reference sequence). The junction had 3 bases not matched to a gene; V was cut back by 3 bases and J by 0 bases. CDR3 DNA sequence: TGTGCCAGTAGTATCCGGGGACAGGGTAGCAATCAGCCCCAGCATTTT. Its translation: CASSIRGQGSNQPQHF.

To note about this clone: One junction end disagrees with the germline gene, perhaps due to a read error. The chain has TRBV7-7 and TRBJ2-5; 7 positions agree with TRBD2. Germline V gene lookup returns CDR1 SSHAT and CDR2 FNYEAQ (reference sequence). The CDR3 has 14 amino acids. CDR3 sequence: CASSLVTAGETQYF. DNA of the CDR3: TGTGCTAGCAGCTTAGTGACAGCGGGGGAGACCCAGTACTTC.

The gene calls are TRBV11-2 and TRBJ1-1, with TRBD1 matching 7 bases. Germline V gene data show CDR1 as SGHAT and CDR2 as FQNNGV. This CDR3 has 18 residues. The trim removed 0 bases at V and 1 base at J, leaving 11 bases unmatched. The CDR3, as DNA: TGTGCCAGCAGCTTAGATCGTAACAGAAGGGGGCCGAACACTGAAGCTTTCTTT. It specifies CASSLDRNRRGPNTEAFF.

This chain links TRBV5-8 with TRBJ1-1; TRBD1 might be the D (5 bases). The CDR3 has 15 amino acids. Germline CDR1 SGHTS, CDR2 YDEGEE. Trimming cost V 4 bases and J 0 bases, with 13 bases left between them. This CDR3 reads CASSQGRFLNTEAFF. DNA of the CDR3: TGTGCCAGCAGCCAGGGACGGTTCTTGAACACTGAAGCTTTCTTT. The full variable domain, in which reference TRBV5-8 and TRBJ1-1 provide the parts outside the CDR3, is EAGVTQSPTHLIKTRGQQATLRCSPISGHTSVYWYQQALGLGLQFLLWYDEGEERNRGNFPPRFSGRQFPNYSSELNVNALELEDSALYLCASSQGRFLNTEAFFGQGTRLTVV.

The chain combines TRBV7-9 with TRBJ2-7, with D possibly being TRBD1 (6 bases). Per germline, CDR1 SEHNR and CDR2 FQNEAQ (reference sequence). The CDR3 totals 18 residues. V was shortened by 5 bases and J by 2 bases, with 25 bases between the two germline ends. The CDR3 nucleotides are TGTGCCAGCAGCCCCACAGGGAATGTGGCTTTAATGGCCTACGAGCAGTACTTC. Protein: CASSPTGNVALMAYEQYF.

This clone was seen more than once but under ten times. The chain has TRBV2 and TRBJ1-2, with D perhaps TRBD1 (5 bases). The CDR3 is 13 residues long. V dropped 4 bases and J dropped 7 bases, with 13 bases sitting between them. Germline CDR1 reads SNHLY; CDR2 reads FYNNEI. The CDR3, as DNA: TGTGCCAGCAGTGTGGGACGGCAGCGTGGCTACACCTTC. It specifies CASSVGRQRGYTF.

The chain uses TRBV6-5 and TRBJ1-1; TRBD1 is a possible D gene (6 bases). V lost 6 bases and J 5 bases, leaving 16 bases between the germline ends. Germline CDR1 MNHEY, CDR2 SVGAGI. The CDR3 is made up of 14 amino acids. The CDR3 reads CASRGGLTGTEAFF. The DNA of the CDR3 is TGTGCCAGCAGGGGGGGCCTCACTGGTACTGAAGCTTTCTTT.

This chain joins TRBV11-1 and TRBJ2-1; no clear D gene. This CDR3 comprises 17 residues. Germline CDR1 is SGHAT and CDR2 is FQDESV (reference sequence). V was clipped by 0 bases and J by 1 base, with 13 bases between them. The CDR3 region is CASSLARIVASYNEQFF. The DNA of the CDR3 is TGTGCCAGCAGCTTAGCGCGGATCGTGGCTTCCTACAATGAGCAGTTCTTC.

The chain recombines TRBV2 with TRBJ2-5; no clear D gene. Trimming removed 3 bases from V and 5 bases from J, with 13 bases in between. The CDR3 extends over 14 amino acids. The germline V gene has CDR1 SNHLY and CDR2 FYNNEI. The CDR3 protein is CASSEVSYGETQYF. CDR3 DNA sequence: TGTGCCAGCAGTGAGGTTAGCTATGGGGAGACCCAGTACTTC.

The V call is TRBV7-2, the J call TRBJ2-7; 11 bases agree with TRBD2. This CDR3 spans 15 amino acids. In germline, CDR1 is SGHTA, CDR2 FQGNSA. V dropped 5 bases and J dropped 1; count of bases not matched to a gene: 4. In DNA form, the CDR3 reads TGTGCCAGCAGCCTCGGACTAGCGGGTTCCTACGAGCAGTACTTC. This encodes CASSLGLAGSYEQYF.

This rearrangement joins TRBV27 to TRBJ1-2; D remains ambiguous. Germline V gives CDR1 MNHEY, CDR2 SMNVEV (reference sequence). V was pared by 5 bases and J by 4 bases, with 14 bases between. This CDR3 has 14 residues. The CDR3 here is CASSPLAGSYGYTF. CDR3 bases: TGTGCCAGCAGTCCCCTTGCGGGCAGCTATGGCTACACCTTC.

This clone was counted a single time. This chain links TRBV28 with TRBJ1-3; D gene uncertain. This CDR3 has 15 residues. CDR1 and CDR2 from the germline V gene are MDHEN and SYDVKM. Trimming left V 5 bases short and J 0 bases short, with 11 bases between. The CDR3 here is CASSRYRSSGNTIYF. CDR3 sequence (DNA): TGTGCCAGCAGTCGCTACAGAAGCTCTGGAAACACCATATATTTT.

V gene TRBV2 combines with J gene TRBJ1-5; 8 bases are a match to TRBD1. V dropped 4 bases and J dropped 4; count of bases not matched to a gene: 9. Germline V CDR1 and CDR2: SNHLY, FYNNEI. CDR3 length: 16 residues. This chain's CDR3 is CASSVSNRGLNQPQHF. The CDR3 nucleotides are TGTGCCAGCAGTGTGTCCAACAGGGGGTTAAATCAGCCCCAGCATTTT.

The gene calls are TRBV19 and TRBJ1-2; 8 bases align to TRBD1. V lost 8 bases and J lost 1; bases outside the gene matches: 6. CDR1 is LNHDA, CDR2 SQIVND, per germline (reference sequence). CDR3 size: 14 residues. The DNA of the CDR3 is TGTGCCAGTGAGGGACAGGCAGATAACTATGGCTACACCTTC. Translating gives CASEGQADNYGYTF.

The chain combines TRBV5-5 with TRBJ2-7; TRBD1 might be the D (6 bases). The germline CDR1 and CDR2 sequences are SGHKS and YYEKEE (reference sequence). This CDR3 contains 12 residues. With 3 bases removed from V and 2 bases from J, the gap between germline ends came to 6 bases. The CDR3 is CASSWTAYEQYF. CDR3 bases: TGTGCCAGCAGCTGGACAGCCTACGAGCAGTACTTC. The full variable domain, with the rest looked up from reference TRBV5-5 and TRBJ2-7, is DAGVTQSPTHLIKTRGQQVTLRCSPISGHKSVSWYQQVLGQGPQFIFQYYEKEERGRGNFPDRFSARQFPNYSSELNVNALLLGDSALYLCASSWTAYEQYFGPGTRLTVT.

V usage is TRBV7-3 and J usage is TRBJ2-3, with TRBD1 matching over 8 bases. Germline lookup yields CDR1 SGHTA and CDR2 FQGTGA. The CDR3 has 17 amino acids. The trim removed 1 base at V and 5 bases at J, leaving 11 bases unmatched. CDR3: CASSLRQGKGEGDTQYF. The CDR3 DNA sequence: TGTGCCAGCAGCTTAAGACAGGGGAAGGGAGAGGGAGATACGCAGTATTTT.